Below are 13 T cell receptor beta chains sequenced from a single sample in a study of T cell changes during pregnancy in multiple sclerosis. The repertoire was sequenced with immunoSEQ multiplex PCR; TCRdb's copy has only in-frame clones and lacks some. The sample gives 9,000 to 15,000 clones, roughly 94% of which show up once; under 0.3% is in the top ten. This sample comprised CD4+ T cells from peripheral blood mononuclear cells, obtained before pregnancy. The receptors come from a female donor with multiple sclerosis, enrolled in a pregnancy study.

This chain connects TRBV7-8 to TRBJ2-7, with 10 bases matching TRBD2. CDR1 is SGHVS, CDR2 FQNEAQ, per germline. Trimming removed 1 base from V and 0 bases from J; junction bases left unmatched: 6. The CDR3 spans 17 residues. The CDR3, as DNA: TGTGCCAGCAGCTTAGATCAACTAGCGGGGCGCTCCTACGAGCAGTACTTC. The encoded protein is CASSLDQLAGRSYEQYF. Filled out from reference TRBV7-8 and TRBJ2-7, the complete variable domain reads GAGVSQSPRYKVAKRGQDVALRCDPISGHVSLFWYQQALGQGPEFLTYFQNEAQLDKSGLPSDRFFAERPEGSVSTLKIQRTQQEDSAVYLCASSLDQLAGRSYEQYFGPGTRLTVT.

The chain combines TRBV7-2 with TRBJ2-1, with a tentative D call TRBD2 (7 bases). Between the trimmed V and J ends, which lost 2 bases and 6 bases, there was a span of 14 bases. The CDR3 spans 15 residues. Germline assignment: CDR1 SGHTA and CDR2 FQGNSA. CDR3 bases: TGTGCCAGCAGCTTAAGGCAGGGGAGGGCCAATGAGCAGTTCTTC. Translated: CASSLRQGRANEQFF.

V and J are TRBV10-3 and TRBJ2-7; 7 bases align to TRBD2. Unmatched junction bases numbered 5, after V lost 0 bases and J lost 6 bases. CDR3 length: 14 residues. From germline, CDR1 is ENHRY and CDR2 SYGVKD. The CDR3 sequence is CAISESRGVSEQYF. The CDR3 coding sequence is TGTGCCATCAGTGAGTCTCGGGGGGTTAGCGAGCAGTACTTC.

This chain connects TRBV5-4 to TRBJ2-7; 8 bases match TRBD2. Germline V gene lookup returns CDR1 SGHNT and CDR2 YYREEE (reference sequence). V shed 3 bases, J shed 6 bases, and the junction held 5 bases outside the gene matches. The CDR3 length is 13 residues. CDR3 sequence reads: CASSSGLVREQYF. CDR3 coding DNA: TGTGCCAGCAGCTCGGGACTAGTTCGCGAGCAGTACTTC.

The rearrangement joins TRBV7-9 to TRBJ1-2; weak D call: TRBD1 (6 bases). The CDR3 extends over 11 amino acids. Germline-derived CDR1 and CDR2 are SEHNR and FQNEAQ (reference sequence). The ends were cut back, 4 bases at V and 14 bases at J, with 14 bases in the middle. CDR3 nucleotides: TGTGCCAGCAGCTCGACAGGTTTTCTGACCTTC. Its translation is CASSSTGFLTF.

The gene calls are TRBV5-1 and TRBJ2-5; the D gene is possibly TRBD1 (6 bases). Between the trimmed V and J ends, which lost 0 bases and 5 bases, there was a span of 11 bases. The length of the CDR3 is 14 residues. Germline lookup yields CDR1 SGHRS and CDR2 YFSETQ. For the CDR3, the DNA is TGCGCCAGCAGCTTGGCGGCAGGGGAGGAGACCCAGTACTTC. Its translation: CASSLAAGEETQYF.

This rearrangement joins TRBV7-9 to TRBJ1-2; D is uncertain. Germline assignment: CDR1 SEHNR and CDR2 FQNEAQ (reference sequence). Trimming removed 1 base at V and 2 bases at J, with 5 bases between. The CDR3 has 13 amino acids. DNA of the CDR3: TGTGCCAGCAGCTTAGGGCAGAACTATGGCTACACCTTC. This codes for CASSLGQNYGYTF.

The genes are TRBV19 and TRBJ1-5; 10 nucleotides align to TRBD1. V trimming: 5 bases; J trimming: 4 bases; junction bases outside the gene matches: 5. CDR3 length: 15 amino acids. The germline V gene has CDR1 LNHDA and CDR2 SQIVND (reference sequence). CDR3 DNA: TGTGCCAGTAGTGACGGACAGGGGGGTAATCAGCCCCAGCATTTT. Its protein product is CASSDGQGGNQPQHF.

V usage is TRBV5-4 and J usage is TRBJ1-6; possibly TRBD1 for D (5 bases). The V end lost 3 bases, the J end lost 10 bases, and 23 bases lay between the germline ends. The germline V gene has CDR1 SGHNT and CDR2 YYREEE (reference sequence). The CDR3 length is 17 residues. The CDR3 spells CASSSGWGPLLLSPLHF. In DNA form, the CDR3 reads TGTGCCAGCAGCTCAGGGTGGGGTCCACTTTTGCTGTCACCCCTCCACTTT.

CDR3 protein: CASSDRINYGYTF. The CDR3 nucleotides read TGCGCCAGCAGTGACAGGATAAACTATGGCTACACCTTC. The genes are TRBV10-2 and TRBJ1-2; D unresolved. Germline V gene data show CDR1 as WSHSY and CDR2 as SAAADI. Deletions cut 3 bases from V and 2 bases from J, with 7 bases between. The CDR3 has 13 amino acids.

This sequence joins TRBV11-2 and TRBJ2-2; 8 nucleotides line up with TRBD1. Trimming cost V 7 bases and J 7 bases; bases outside gene matches: 17. This CDR3 has 17 amino acids. Germline CDR1 is SGHAT and CDR2 is FQNNGV. The CDR3, as DNA: TGTGCCAGCAACAAGAATCCAGGGGGCGTTTTTGTCGGGGAGCTGTTTTTT. This gives the protein CASNKNPGGVFVGELFF.

The chain recombines TRBV5-6 with TRBJ1-4; TRBD1 matches at 8 bases. The CDR3 sequence is 16 residues long. The V and J ends lost 0 bases and 2 bases, in that order; junction bases with no gene match: 3. The V gene's germline CDR1 is SGHDT and CDR2 YYEEEE. The CDR3 protein is CASSLGRGLTNEKLFF. The CDR3 DNA is TGTGCCAGCAGCTTGGGCAGGGGGCTTACTAATGAAAAACTGTTTTTT. The full variable domain, in which reference TRBV5-6 and TRBJ1-4 provide the parts outside the CDR3, is DAGVTQSPTHLIKTRGQQVTLRCSPKSGHDTVSWYQQALGQGPQFIFQYYEEEERQRGNFPDRFSGHQFPNYSSELNVNALLLGDSALYLCASSLGRGLTNEKLFFGSGTQLSVL.

The chain recombines TRBV4-1 with TRBJ2-6; D remains ambiguous. V was cut by 0 bases and J by 0 bases, with 6 bases left in between. This CDR3 is built from 16 residues. Germline values: CDR1 MGHRA, CDR2 YSYEKL. CDR3 bases: TGCGCCAGCAGCCAAGAGAGTATCTCTGGGGCCAACGTCCTGACTTTC. This encodes CASSQESISGANVLTF.